The source of this T cell receptor (beta chain) is a study of cytomegalovirus exposure and HLA in healthy donors. Germline V CDR1 and CDR2: LNHDA, SQIVND (reference sequence). V was shortened by 7 bases and J by 0 bases, with 22 bases between the two germline ends. The CDR3 is 18 amino acids. The PCR contained 60 Vbeta and 13 Jbeta primers. Profiled with immunoSEQ multiplex PCR; TCRdb holds only in-frame clones, not every one. The sample lists roughly 150,000 clones, over 8% occurring once. The sample comprised PBMCs. The J gene is TRBJ1-5, the V gene TRBV19, with D tentatively TRBD1 (6 bases). The clonotype comes from a male donor in good health and CMV-seronegative. The CDR3: CASNGQSRSGYSNQPQHF. DNA for the CDR3: TGTGCCAGTAACGGACAGTCACGGTCGGGATATAGCAATCAGCCCCAGCATTTT.